The source of this TCR beta chain is a study of shared clonotypes between healthy human individuals. Clones were read by immunoSEQ multiplex PCR, and TCRdb kept only the in-frame ones, dropping some. There are approximately 2,200,000 clones in the sample; approximately 94% occur only once, and about 1.5% lies in the top ten. Trimming removed 4 bases from V and 7 bases from J, with 22 bases in between. The CDR3 spans 17 residues. Germline V gene data show CDR1 as LNHNV and CDR2 as YYDKDF (reference sequence). Concerning this clone itself: Its antigen is not known.

Naive CD8 isolation took CD45RO-negative cells positively selected for CCR7 and excluded terminally differentiated effector memory CD45RA+ cells. Study-wide results and limits: Generally, estimated richness proved larger in naive subsets than it did in memory subsets.

The chain is built from TRBV15 and TRBJ1-4, with unresolved D. Sequenced input: naive CD8+ T cells from PBMCs. This sequence was found in a man between 18 and 29 years old in good health. Some clones in this sample may be carry-over from other donors' samples. The CDR3 coding sequence is TGTGCCACCAGCATCCCGCGCGCCGGGATCGGCGGTGAAAAACTGTTTTTT. It yields the protein CATSIPRAGIGGEKLFF. The entire variable domain, with the rest obtained from reference TRBV15 and TRBJ1-4, is as follows: DAMVIQNPRYQVTQFGKPVTLSCSQTLNHNVMYWYQQKSSQAPKLLFHYYDKDFNNEADTPDNFQSRRPNTSFCFLDIRSPGLGDTAMYLCATSIPRAGIGGEKLFFGSGTQLSVL.